This note documents a single T cell receptor (beta chain) sequence. This sample was included in a study of blood T cell repertoires in COVID-19. About the research overall: COVID-19 samples collected from the United States, Italy and Spain covered acute and convalescent phases.

Germline lookup yields CDR1 SGHKS and CDR2 YYEKEE (reference sequence). CDR3 length: 17 amino acids. With 4 bases clipped from V and 4 bases from J, the junction kept 14 bases outside the gene matches. Clinical histories supplied by participants themselves formed the basis of cohort assignment. Recovered participants had two consecutive negative NP/OP PCR tests, healthcare professional clearance, or symptom resolution. The table came from immunoSEQ multiplex PCR; TCRdb's copy has only in-frame clones and leaves some out. The table has 330,000 or so clones, approximately 89% seen once; the top ten hold 5% to 6%.

The sample taken for sequencing was PBMCs or T cells enriched from blood (not recorded which). J is TRBJ1-2 and V is TRBV5-5; 9 bases agree with TRBD1. The receptor comes from a man aged 30 to 45 who had recovered from COVID-19. CDR3 DNA: TGTGCCAGCAGCGTATCAGCCGGGACAGGGTTTTCCTATGGCTACACCTTC. It yields the protein CASSVSAGTGFSYGYTF.